The next 9 T cell receptor beta chains were all read from a single sample in a study of T cell clones after liver transplantation. The assay was immunoSEQ multiplex PCR, and TCRdb's table has in-frame clones only and misses some. Of just over 60,000 clones detected, around 75% appear once; the ten largest clones hold approximately 15%. The sequenced sample was CD4+ T cells from blood, obtained before liver transplant. These receptors came from a human donor who received a liver transplant.

In its sample, this clone was seen once. The V call is TRBV5-1, the J call TRBJ1-1, with D possibly matching TRBD1 (5 bases). The CDR3 has 15 amino acids. CDR1 is SGHRS and CDR2 is YFSETQ in the germline V gene. The ends were cut back, 0 bases at V and 1 base at J, with 10 bases in the middle. The CDR3 here is CASSLVSGGNTEAFF. Here the CDR3 DNA reads TGCGCCAGCAGCTTGGTATCCGGGGGGAACACTGAAGCTTTCTTT.

The genes are TRBV28 and TRBJ2-7; 7 nucleotides match TRBD1. Germline V CDR1 and CDR2: MDHEN, SYDVKM. V was pared by 7 bases and J by 3 bases, with 9 bases of the junction left unmatched. The CDR3 length is 14 residues. The CDR3 DNA sequence: TGTGCCAGCACCAACAGGGGAAGTGTCTACGAGCAGTACTTC. Translated, it gives CASTNRGSVYEQYF.

The sample holds a few counts of this clone. The chain joins TRBV2 to TRBJ1-3; D is uncertain. Germline loops: CDR1 SNHLY, CDR2 FYNNEI. The CDR3 covers 14 residues. The V end lost 5 bases, the J end lost 0 bases, and 8 bases lay between the germline ends. The CDR3 DNA reads TGTGCCAGCAGTACGAGGAGCTCTGGAAACACCATATATTTT. It specifies CASSTRSSGNTIYF. Together with reference TRBV2 and TRBJ1-3, the CDR3 gives the full variable domain: EPEVTQTPSHQVTQMGQEVILRCVPISNHLYFYWYRQILGQKVEFLVSFYNNEISEKSEIFDDQFSVERPDGSNFTLKIRSTKLEDSAMYFCASSTRSSGNTIYFGEGSWLTVV.

This clone was counted only a few times. The J gene is TRBJ2-2, the V gene TRBV4-1; 10 bases are shared with TRBD1. V was pared by 2 bases and J by 6 bases, with 24 bases of the junction left unmatched. Germline loops: CDR1 MGHRA, CDR2 YSYEKL. There are 22 residues in the CDR3. This chain's CDR3 is CASSQKSASGLWGQGRAGELFF. The CDR3 coding sequence is TGCGCCAGCAGCCAAAAATCGGCTTCCGGCCTTTGGGGACAGGGGAGGGCCGGGGAGCTGTTTTTT.

This clone appeared a few times. The chain couples TRBV27 to TRBJ2-3; TRBD2 agrees at 11 bases. Germline V lookup: CDR1 MNHEY, CDR2 SMNVEV (reference sequence). J gave up 3 bases and V 4 bases, and 12 bases lay outside the gene matches. The CDR3 has 18 amino acids. The CDR3 is CASSSLGSGGANTDTQYF. The CDR3 bases are TGTGCCAGCAGTTCCCTGGGTAGCGGGGGGGCGAATACAGATACGCAGTATTTT.

The chain carries TRBV5-5 and TRBJ1-5, with D possibly TRBD1 on 6 matching bases. V dropped 0 bases and J dropped 4 bases, with 8 bases sitting between them. This CDR3 is built from 14 residues. The germline V gene encodes CDR1 SGHKS and CDR2 YYEKEE (reference sequence). CDR3 loop: CASSLDRVNQPQHF. CDR3 sequence (DNA): TGTGCCAGCAGCTTGGACAGGGTTAATCAGCCCCAGCATTTT. Variable domain in full (rest from reference TRBV5-5 and TRBJ1-5): DAGVTQSPTHLIKTRGQQVTLRCSPISGHKSVSWYQQVLGQGPQFIFQYYEKEERGRGNFPDRFSARQFPNYSSELNVNALLLGDSALYLCASSLDRVNQPQHFGDGTRLSIL.

The chain couples TRBV18 to TRBJ2-2; no firm D call. The CDR3 contains 16 residues. The V gene lost 1 base and the J gene lost 6 bases, with 15 bases spanning the gap. From germline, CDR1 is KGHSH and CDR2 LQKENI. The CDR3 bases are TGTGCCAGCTCACCACAGGCCAGGCTGGTCGCCGGGGAGCTGTTTTTT. Residues: CASSPQARLVAGELFF.

The chain links TRBV6-1 to TRBJ1-2; weak D call: TRBD1 (6 bases). CDR1 and CDR2 (germline): MNHNS, SASEGT. CDR3 size: 16 residues. Trimming removed 0 bases from V and 4 bases from J, with 15 bases in between. The CDR3 DNA sequence: TGTGCCAGCAGTGAAGCGGGGGGGGCTCTGGGCTATGGCTACACCTTC. As protein: CASSEAGGALGYGYTF.

This chain links TRBV23-1 with TRBJ2-7; the match to TRBD2 covers 8 bases. TRBV23-1 is an ORF; its function is uncertain. V trimming: 4 bases; J trimming: 7 bases; junction bases outside the gene matches: 15. This CDR3 is built from 16 residues. The CDR3 sequence is CASSLSGGTWDAEQYF. The CDR3 bases are TGCGCCAGCAGTCTCTCGGGGGGGACTTGGGATGCGGAGCAGTACTTC.